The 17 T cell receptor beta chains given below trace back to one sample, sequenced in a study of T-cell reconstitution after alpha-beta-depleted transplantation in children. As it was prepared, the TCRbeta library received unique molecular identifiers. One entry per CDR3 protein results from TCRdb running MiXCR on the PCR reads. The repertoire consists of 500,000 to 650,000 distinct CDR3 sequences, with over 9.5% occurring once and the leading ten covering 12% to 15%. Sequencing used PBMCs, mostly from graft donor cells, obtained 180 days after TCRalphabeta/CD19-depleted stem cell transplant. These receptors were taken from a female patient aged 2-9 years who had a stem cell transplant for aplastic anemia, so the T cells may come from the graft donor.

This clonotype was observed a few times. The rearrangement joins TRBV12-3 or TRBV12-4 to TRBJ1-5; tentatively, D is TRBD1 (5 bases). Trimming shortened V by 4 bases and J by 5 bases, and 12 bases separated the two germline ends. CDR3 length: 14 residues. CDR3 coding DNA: TGTGCCAGCAGTTGGGACGGGTGGGATCAGCCCCAGCATTTT. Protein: CASSWDGWDQPQHF.

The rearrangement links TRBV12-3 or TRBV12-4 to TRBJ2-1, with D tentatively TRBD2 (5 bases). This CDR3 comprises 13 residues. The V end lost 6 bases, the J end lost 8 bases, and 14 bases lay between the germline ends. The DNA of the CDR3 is TGTGCCAGCAGAAGAGGGATCAGCTATGAGCAGTTCTTC. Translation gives CASRRGISYEQFF.

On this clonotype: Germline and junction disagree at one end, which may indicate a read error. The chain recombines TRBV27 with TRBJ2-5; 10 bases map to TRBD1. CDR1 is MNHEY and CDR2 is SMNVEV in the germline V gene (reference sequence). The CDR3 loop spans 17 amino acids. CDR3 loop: CACSFEGGTGEQETQYF. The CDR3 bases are TGTGCCTGCAGTTTCGAGGGGGGGACAGGGGAACAAGAGACCCAGTACTTC.

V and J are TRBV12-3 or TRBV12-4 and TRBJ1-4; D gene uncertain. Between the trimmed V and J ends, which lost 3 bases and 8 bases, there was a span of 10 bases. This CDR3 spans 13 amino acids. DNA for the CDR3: TGTGCCAGCAGTTTTCGGACGGACGAAAAACTGTTTTTT. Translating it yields CASSFRTDEKLFF.

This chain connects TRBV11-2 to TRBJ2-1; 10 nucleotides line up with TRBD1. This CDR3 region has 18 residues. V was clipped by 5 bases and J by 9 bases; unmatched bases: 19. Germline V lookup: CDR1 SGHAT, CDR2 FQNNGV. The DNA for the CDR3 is TGTGCCAGCAGCGCTGTCCCGGGACAGGGGCGATACCTTTTTGAGCAGTTCTTC. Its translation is CASSAVPGQGRYLFEQFF.

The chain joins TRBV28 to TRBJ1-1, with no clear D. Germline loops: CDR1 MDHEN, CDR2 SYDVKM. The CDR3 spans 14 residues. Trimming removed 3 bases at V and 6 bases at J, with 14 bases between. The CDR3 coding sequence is TGTGCCAGCAGTTTTCCGAGGACGAATGCTGAAGCTTTCTTT. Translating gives CASSFPRTNAEAFF.

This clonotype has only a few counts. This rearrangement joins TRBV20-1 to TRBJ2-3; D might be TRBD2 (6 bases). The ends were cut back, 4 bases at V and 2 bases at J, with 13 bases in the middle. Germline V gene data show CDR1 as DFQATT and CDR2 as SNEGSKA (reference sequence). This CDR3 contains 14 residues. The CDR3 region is CSAIKGLYTDTQYF. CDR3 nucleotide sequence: TGCAGTGCTATCAAGGGACTCTACACAGATACGCAGTATTTT.

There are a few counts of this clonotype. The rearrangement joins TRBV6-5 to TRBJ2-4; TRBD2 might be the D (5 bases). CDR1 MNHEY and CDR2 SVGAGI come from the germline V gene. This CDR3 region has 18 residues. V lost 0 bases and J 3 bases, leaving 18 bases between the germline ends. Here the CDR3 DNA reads TGTGCCAGCAGTTACTCCCGCTGGCCGGGGATAGTCAAAAACATTCAGTACTTC. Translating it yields CASSYSRWPGIVKNIQYF.

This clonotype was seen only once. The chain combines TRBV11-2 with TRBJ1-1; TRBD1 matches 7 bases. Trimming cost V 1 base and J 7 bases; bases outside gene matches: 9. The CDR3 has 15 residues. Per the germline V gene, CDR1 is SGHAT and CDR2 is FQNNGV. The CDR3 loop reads CASSLVRQGRVEAFF. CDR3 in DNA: TGTGCCAGCAGCTTAGTGAGACAGGGACGGGTTGAAGCTTTCTTT.

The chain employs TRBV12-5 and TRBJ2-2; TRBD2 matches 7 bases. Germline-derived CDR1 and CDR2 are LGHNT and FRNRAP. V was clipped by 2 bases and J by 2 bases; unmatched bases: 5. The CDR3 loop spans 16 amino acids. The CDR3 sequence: CASGLTTSSNTGELFF. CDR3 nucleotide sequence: TGTGCTAGTGGTTTGACGACTAGCAGCAACACCGGGGAGCTGTTTTTT.

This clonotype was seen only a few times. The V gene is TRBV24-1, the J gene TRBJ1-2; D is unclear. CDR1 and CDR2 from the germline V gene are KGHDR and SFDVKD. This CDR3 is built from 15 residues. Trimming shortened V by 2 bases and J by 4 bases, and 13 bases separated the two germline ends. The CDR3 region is CATSDSLTNLYGYTF. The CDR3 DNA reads TGTGCCACCAGTGATTCATTGACAAACCTCTATGGCTACACCTTC.

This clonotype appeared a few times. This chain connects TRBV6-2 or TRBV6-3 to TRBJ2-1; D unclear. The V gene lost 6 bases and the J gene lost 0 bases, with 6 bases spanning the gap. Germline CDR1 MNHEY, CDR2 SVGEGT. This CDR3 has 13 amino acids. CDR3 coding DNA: TGTGCCAGCAGCCCTCACTCCTACAATGAGCAGTTCTTC. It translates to CASSPHSYNEQFF.

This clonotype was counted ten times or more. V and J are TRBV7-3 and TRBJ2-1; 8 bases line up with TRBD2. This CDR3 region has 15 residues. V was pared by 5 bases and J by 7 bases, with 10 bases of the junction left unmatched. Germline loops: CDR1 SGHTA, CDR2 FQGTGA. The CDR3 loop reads CASSVGTREGNEQFF. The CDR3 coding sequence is TGTGCCAGCAGCGTTGGGACTAGGGAGGGTAATGAGCAGTTCTTC.

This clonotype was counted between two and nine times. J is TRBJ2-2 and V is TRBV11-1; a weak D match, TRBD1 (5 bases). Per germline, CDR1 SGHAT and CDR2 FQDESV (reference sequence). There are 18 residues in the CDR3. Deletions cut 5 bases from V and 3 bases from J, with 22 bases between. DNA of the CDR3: TGTGCCAGCAGCGCTACCCCCCCAGGGATGGCCTACACCGGGGAGCTGTTTTTT. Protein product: CASSATPPGMAYTGELFF.

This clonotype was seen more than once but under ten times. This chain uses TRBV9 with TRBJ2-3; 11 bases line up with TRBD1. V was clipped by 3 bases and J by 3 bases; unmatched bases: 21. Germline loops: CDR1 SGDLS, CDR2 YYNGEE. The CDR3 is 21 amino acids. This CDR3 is CASSGRTGGARPSGKTDTQYF. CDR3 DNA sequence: TGTGCCAGCAGCGGCCGGACAGGGGGCGCGAGGCCTAGCGGGAAAACAGATACGCAGTATTTT.

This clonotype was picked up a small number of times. This CDR3 reads CSVVKGRIGNEQFF. The CDR3 DNA follows: TGCAGCGTTGTCAAAGGGAGGATCGGCAATGAGCAGTTCTTC. The chain is built from TRBV29-1 and TRBJ2-1; D possibly corresponds to TRBD2 (6 bases). Trimming stripped 4 bases from V and 6 bases from J, with 16 bases between. This CDR3 is built from 14 residues. Per the germline V gene, CDR1 is SQVTM and CDR2 is ANQGSEA.

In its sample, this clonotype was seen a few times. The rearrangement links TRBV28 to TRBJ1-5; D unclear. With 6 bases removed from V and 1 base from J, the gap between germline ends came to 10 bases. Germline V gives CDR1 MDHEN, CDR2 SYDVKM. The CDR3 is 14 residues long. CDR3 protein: CASSSSSSNQPQHF. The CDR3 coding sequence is TGTGCCAGCAGCTCGTCCAGCAGCAATCAGCCCCAGCATTTT.